This entry describes one T cell receptor beta chain. Its antigen is as yet unknown. A second 7 to 11 cycle PCR used barcoded and J-beta primers. At least 2.5 million CDR3-containing paired-end reads were obtained per sample. TCRdb reprocessed the 5' RACE reads with MiXCR, giving one entry per CDR3 protein. The sample includes about 570,000 distinct CDR3 sequences, approximately 30% of them seen just once. These data are taken from a study of blood T cells in healthy people across ages. Total RNA amounts of at least 5.5 micrograms were extracted per sample. General observations from the study: There were more naive CD4+ cells and higher diversity in long-lived donors than in aged donors.

This CDR3 spans 17 amino acids. Germline V gene lookup returns CDR1 SGHTA and CDR2 FQGNSA. V lost 4 bases and J lost 3, with 18 bases in between. The specimen was blood. The chain links TRBV7-2 to TRBJ2-2; tentative D call: TRBD1 (8 bases). This receptor was taken from a woman in her sixties or seventies in good health. The CDR3 DNA is TGTGCCAGCAGCTCCGGGAGGCAGGGGGCGTACACCGGGGAGCTGTTTTTT. It encodes CASSSGRQGAYTGELFF.